The rows below give T cell receptor beta chains drawn from one sample of a study of STAT5B mutations in CD4+ large granular lymphocyte leukemia. The repertoire was sequenced with immunoSEQ multiplex PCR; TCRdb's copy has only in-frame clones and lacks some. Of tens of thousands of clones listed, about 79% are singletons. Sequencing was carried out using CD4+ T cells from blood buffy coats. The receptors derive from a human donor in good health. CDR3s include the opening cysteine and the closing phenylalanine or tryptophan. D genes are given only for firm matches. The size of a clone is reported for some rows only, either as once, few or many, or as a class for expanded clones.

d_gene: NA; v_gene: TRBV4-3; j_gene: TRBJ1-1; abundance: NA; CDR3nt: TGCGCCAGCAGCCAAGATACGAACACTGAAGCTTTCTTT; CDR3aa: CASSQDTNTEAFF
d_gene: NA; v_gene: TRBV30; j_gene: TRBJ2-1; abundance: NA; CDR3nt: TGTGCCTGGAGTGTACGAAGGGGGCTAGCGGGCTACAATGAGCAGTTCTTC; CDR3aa: CAWSVRRGLAGYNEQFF
d_gene: NA; v_gene: TRBV11-3; j_gene: TRBJ1-2; abundance: NA; CDR3nt: TGTGCCAGCAGCGCCCGAGCGGGTTTACTAAGGGGCTACACCTTC; CDR3aa: CASSARAGLLRGYTF
d_gene: NA; v_gene: TRBV28; j_gene: TRBJ1-2; abundance: NA; CDR3nt: TGTGCCAGCACTCGCCAGGGGCTTTTTGGCTACACCTTC; CDR3aa: CASTRQGLFGYTF
d_gene: TRBD1; v_gene: TRBV6-5; j_gene: TRBJ2-7; abundance: few; CDR3nt: TGTGCCAGCAGTCGACAGGGGTTTAACGAGCAGTACTTC; CDR3aa: CASSRQGFNEQYF
d_gene: TRBD2; v_gene: TRBV5-1; j_gene: TRBJ2-1; abundance: NA; CDR3nt: TGCGCCAGCAGCTATACTAGCGGGTTAGTCAATGAGCAGTTCTTC; CDR3aa: CASSYTSGLVNEQFF
d_gene: NA; v_gene: TRBV18; j_gene: TRBJ1-3; abundance: NA; CDR3nt: TGTGCCAGCTCGCAGCTCGTGCCGGACCGCTCTGGAAACACCATATATTTT; CDR3aa: CASSQLVPDRSGNTIYF
d_gene: NA; v_gene: TRBV5-1; j_gene: TRBJ2-2; abundance: NA; CDR3nt: TGCGCCAGCAGCTTGGTAGGTGACCCGAACACCGGGGAGCTGTTTTTT; CDR3aa: CASSLVGDPNTGELFF
d_gene: NA; v_gene: TRBV5-1; j_gene: TRBJ2-2; abundance: NA; CDR3nt: TGCGCCAGCAGCTTGGTCGAGACCGGGGAGCTGTTTTTT; CDR3aa: CASSLVETGELFF
d_gene: NA; v_gene: TRBV7-2; j_gene: TRBJ2-7; abundance: once; CDR3nt: TGTGCCAGCAGCCCCCGGGTCACGGTCTCTAAGGAGCAGTACTTC; CDR3aa: CASSPRVTVSKEQYF
d_gene: NA; v_gene: TRBV29-1; j_gene: TRBJ2-7; abundance: NA; CDR3nt: TGCAGCGTTGAAGATCGGTCCCGAAGCAGCAACGAGCAGTACTTC; CDR3aa: CSVEDRSRSSNEQYF
d_gene: NA; v_gene: TRBV28; j_gene: TRBJ1-5; abundance: NA; CDR3nt: TGTGCCAGCAGTTTAACAGGAAATTTGGGCAATCAGCCCCAGCATTTT; CDR3aa: CASSLTGNLGNQPQHF
d_gene: NA; v_gene: TRBV30; j_gene: TRBJ1-6; abundance: few; CDR3nt: TGTGCCTGGAGTGGGACTAGGCAGGGACTATCACCCCTCCACTTT; CDR3aa: CAWSGTRQGLSPLHF
d_gene: NA; v_gene: TRBV29-1; j_gene: TRBJ2-5; abundance: NA; CDR3nt: TGCAGCGTCGACAGCGGGGAGACCCAGTACTTC; CDR3aa: CSVDSGETQYF
d_gene: NA; v_gene: TRBV7-2; j_gene: TRBJ2-7; abundance: NA; CDR3nt: TGTGCCAGCAGCTTAGCCGGGGCCCCCTACGAGCAGTACTTC; CDR3aa: CASSLAGAPYEQYF
d_gene: TRBD1; v_gene: TRBV30; j_gene: TRBJ1-5; abundance: NA; CDR3nt: TGTGCCTGGAGTCCTTCGCAGGGGGCCAATCGACAGCCCCAGCATTTT; CDR3aa: CAWSPSQGANRQPQHF
d_gene: NA; v_gene: TRBV7-7; j_gene: TRBJ1-3; abundance: few; CDR3nt: TGTGCTAGCAGCCCAGGAGGGGTGGACTCTGGAAACACCATATATTTT; CDR3aa: CASSPGGVDSGNTIYF
d_gene: TRBD2; v_gene: TRBV7-3; j_gene: TRBJ2-2; abundance: NA; CDR3nt: TGTGCCAGCTCAAGCGGGAGCATCACCGGGGAGCTGTTTTTT; CDR3aa: CASSSGSITGELFF
d_gene: TRBD2; v_gene: TRBV5-4; j_gene: TRBJ2-2; abundance: NA; CDR3nt: TGTGCCAGCAGCCGGGGACTAGCGGGAAGCACCGGGGAGCTGTTTTTT; CDR3aa: CASSRGLAGSTGELFF
d_gene: TRBD1; v_gene: TRBV9; j_gene: TRBJ2-1; abundance: NA; CDR3nt: TGTGCCAGCAGCGCCCGAGGTGGGGACAGTGACAATGAGCAGTTCTTC; CDR3aa: CASSARGGDSDNEQFF
d_gene: NA; v_gene: TRBV28; j_gene: TRBJ2-7; abundance: NA; CDR3nt: TGTGCCAGCAGTCCAGGGGCCCTCGCCTACGAGCAGTACTTC; CDR3aa: CASSPGALAYEQYF
d_gene: NA; v_gene: TRBV7-9; j_gene: TRBJ1-1; abundance: NA; CDR3nt: TGTGCCAGCACCTCCCGGGGCACTGAAGCTTTCTTT; CDR3aa: CASTSRGTEAFF
d_gene: NA; v_gene: TRBV2; j_gene: TRBJ1-5; abundance: once; CDR3nt: TGTGCCAGCAGTGACAGGGTCCCTAATCAGCCCCAGCATTTT; CDR3aa: CASSDRVPNQPQHF
d_gene: TRBD1; v_gene: TRBV19; j_gene: TRBJ2-7; abundance: NA; CDR3nt: TGTGCCAGTAGCACCAGGACAGGGGGATTTTTCTACGAGCAGTACTTC; CDR3aa: CASSTRTGGFFYEQYF
d_gene: NA; v_gene: TRBV7-3; j_gene: TRBJ1-6; abundance: NA; CDR3nt: TGTGCCAGCAGCTTAATTCACAGCCCGAATTCACCCCTCCACTTT; CDR3aa: CASSLIHSPNSPLHF
d_gene: NA; v_gene: TRBV30; j_gene: TRBJ2-5; abundance: NA; CDR3nt: TGTGCCTGGAGTGTAGGCGGCGCGGGGGAGACCCAGTACTTC; CDR3aa: CAWSVGGAGETQYF
d_gene: NA; v_gene: TRBV10-2; j_gene: TRBJ2-7; abundance: NA; CDR3nt: TGCGCCAGCAGGACATTGGAGGGGCAGAGTGAGCAGTACTTC; CDR3aa: CASRTLEGQSEQYF
d_gene: TRBD1; v_gene: TRBV9; j_gene: TRBJ2-1; abundance: NA; CDR3nt: TGTGCCAGCAGCGTAACAGGGGGCCCCTACAATGAGCAGTTCTTC; CDR3aa: CASSVTGGPYNEQFF
d_gene: TRBD1; v_gene: TRBV29-1; j_gene: TRBJ1-2; abundance: NA; CDR3nt: TGCAGCGTCGGCGGGTCACGACAGGGGCTAGGCGTTGGCTACACCTTC; CDR3aa: CSVGGSRQGLGVGYTF
d_gene: TRBD1; v_gene: TRBV5-1; j_gene: TRBJ2-1; abundance: NA; CDR3nt: TGCGCCAGCAGCCGACAGGGTTCCTACAATGAGCAGTTCTTC; CDR3aa: CASSRQGSYNEQFF
d_gene: TRBD2; v_gene: TRBV5-1; j_gene: TRBJ2-3; abundance: NA; CDR3nt: TGCGCCAGCAGCATCGGACTAGCGGACCTCACAGATACGCAGTATTTT; CDR3aa: CASSIGLADLTDTQYF
d_gene: TRBD2; v_gene: TRBV19; j_gene: TRBJ2-1; abundance: NA; CDR3nt: TGTGCCAGTAGTAAGGGACTATACTACAATGAGCAGTTCTTC; CDR3aa: CASSKGLYYNEQFF
d_gene: NA; v_gene: TRBV7-3; j_gene: TRBJ2-2; abundance: NA; CDR3nt: TGTGCCAGCAGCTTACGGCCTGCGACAGCCAACACCGGGGAGCTGTTTTTT; CDR3aa: CASSLRPATANTGELFF
d_gene: NA; v_gene: TRBV7-7; j_gene: TRBJ2-3; abundance: NA; CDR3nt: TGTGCCAGCAGCCCTAACCTTTTGGATACGCAGTATTTT; CDR3aa: CASSPNLLDTQYF
d_gene: TRBD2; v_gene: TRBV2; j_gene: TRBJ2-3; abundance: NA; CDR3nt: TGTGCCAGCAGTGTTAGTACCCCGGGAGGGCCCGGCACAGATACGCAGTATTTT; CDR3aa: CASSVSTPGGPGTDTQYF
d_gene: NA; v_gene: TRBV2; j_gene: TRBJ2-3; abundance: NA; CDR3nt: TGTGCCAGCAGTCCTGACGGGAGAGATACGCAGTATTTT; CDR3aa: CASSPDGRDTQYF
d_gene: NA; v_gene: TRBV7-2; j_gene: TRBJ2-7; abundance: NA; CDR3nt: TGTGCCAGCAGCTTCCAAATAGGCGAGCAGTACTTC; CDR3aa: CASSFQIGEQYF
d_gene: TRBD1; v_gene: TRBV5-4; j_gene: TRBJ2-1; abundance: NA; CDR3nt: TGTGCCAGCAGCTTGGGGACAGGGGCAGGAACCTACAATGAGCAGTTCTTC; CDR3aa: CASSLGTGAGTYNEQFF
d_gene: NA; v_gene: TRBV14; j_gene: TRBJ1-2; abundance: NA; CDR3nt: TGTGCCAGCCATGCTCCAGGGGACTCAACTTGCAACTATGGCTACACCTTC; CDR3aa: CASHAPGDSTCNYGYTF
d_gene: TRBD1; v_gene: TRBV18; j_gene: TRBJ2-1; abundance: NA; CDR3nt: TGTGCCAGCGTAAATAGACAGGGACAGGACAATGAGCAGTTCTTC; CDR3aa: CASVNRQGQDNEQFF
d_gene: NA; v_gene: TRBV28; j_gene: TRBJ2-2; abundance: NA; CDR3nt: TGTGCCAGCAGTTTGCTGGGATTGGGGAACACCGGGGAGCTGTTTTTT; CDR3aa: CASSLLGLGNTGELFF
d_gene: TRBD1; v_gene: TRBV9; j_gene: TRBJ1-2; abundance: few; CDR3nt: TGTGCCAGCAGCGTACACCGACAGGGGGGTAACTATGGCTACACCTTC; CDR3aa: CASSVHRQGGNYGYTF
d_gene: NA; v_gene: TRBV7-2; j_gene: TRBJ2-5; abundance: NA; CDR3nt: TGTGCCAGCAGCTTAGTGCCAAGTATCCAAGAGACCCAGTACTTC; CDR3aa: CASSLVPSIQETQYF
d_gene: TRBD1; v_gene: TRBV7-2; j_gene: TRBJ2-7; abundance: few; CDR3nt: TGTGCCAGCAGCTTGACAGGGTTTGAGCAGTACTTC; CDR3aa: CASSLTGFEQYF
d_gene: TRBD1; v_gene: TRBV5-4; j_gene: TRBJ1-4; abundance: NA; CDR3nt: TGTGCCAGCAGCTTGGCCTCAGGAGGGGGCTATGAAAAACTGTTTTTT; CDR3aa: CASSLASGGGYEKLFF
d_gene: NA; v_gene: TRBV18; j_gene: TRBJ1-1; abundance: few; CDR3nt: TGTGCCAGCTCACAACTCCCGACGGAACTGAACACTGAAGCTTTCTTT; CDR3aa: CASSQLPTELNTEAFF
d_gene: NA; v_gene: TRBV6-6; j_gene: TRBJ2-7; abundance: few; CDR3nt: TGTGCCAGCAGCAATATCTACGAGCAGTACTTC; CDR3aa: CASSNIYEQYF
d_gene: NA; v_gene: TRBV5-6; j_gene: TRBJ2-7; abundance: few; CDR3nt: TGTGCCAGCAGCCCTTCTGGGGGCCACGAGCAGTACTTC; CDR3aa: CASSPSGGHEQYF
d_gene: TRBD1; v_gene: TRBV7-9; j_gene: TRBJ1-3; abundance: NA; CDR3nt: TGTGCCAGCCGCCTGACAGGGGCTGGAAACACCATATATTTT; CDR3aa: CASRLTGAGNTIYF
d_gene: TRBD1; v_gene: TRBV27; j_gene: TRBJ1-4; abundance: NA; CDR3nt: TGTGCCAGCAGTATTAGACAGGGTAGCGAAAAACTGTTTTTT; CDR3aa: CASSIRQGSEKLFF
d_gene: TRBD1; v_gene: TRBV28; j_gene: TRBJ2-5; abundance: NA; CDR3nt: TGTGCCAGCAGTTTGTTGGGACAGGGGGCGCGGTTGACAGAGACCCAGTACTTC; CDR3aa: CASSLLGQGARLTETQYF
d_gene: TRBD1; v_gene: TRBV28; j_gene: TRBJ1-5; abundance: NA; CDR3nt: TGTGCCAGCAGCTCAGGGGGCGCAAGCAATCAGCCCCAGCATTTT; CDR3aa: CASSSGGASNQPQHF
d_gene: NA; v_gene: TRBV28; j_gene: TRBJ1-4; abundance: NA; CDR3nt: TGTGCCAGCAGTTTGACATCAACTAATGAAAAACTGTTTTTT; CDR3aa: CASSLTSTNEKLFF
d_gene: NA; v_gene: TRBV6-1; j_gene: TRBJ1-1; abundance: NA; CDR3nt: TGTGCCAGCGCGCTCGCTGCTGAAGCTTTCTTT; CDR3aa: CASALAAEAFF
d_gene: TRBD1; v_gene: TRBV18; j_gene: TRBJ2-1; abundance: NA; CDR3nt: TGTGCCAGCTCACCACCGACAGGGGGAGTGGGGGAGCAGTTCTTC; CDR3aa: CASSPPTGGVGEQFF
d_gene: TRBD1; v_gene: TRBV19; j_gene: TRBJ1-6; abundance: NA; CDR3nt: TGTGCCAGTAGTACCGCCAGACAGGGGGAGAATTCACCCCTCCACTTT; CDR3aa: CASSTARQGENSPLHF
d_gene: NA; v_gene: TRBV28; j_gene: TRBJ1-2; abundance: NA; CDR3nt: TGTGCCAGCAGTTCAGGGAACTATGGCTACACCTTC; CDR3aa: CASSSGNYGYTF
d_gene: NA; v_gene: TRBV18; j_gene: TRBJ2-7; abundance: NA; CDR3nt: TGTGCCAGCTCACCGGGACAACAGAACGAGCAGTACTTC; CDR3aa: CASSPGQQNEQYF